The 28 T cell receptor beta chains presented below share a single source sample, sequenced in a study of blood T cell repertoires in COVID-19. Assay used: immunoSEQ multiplex PCR; TCRdb lists only in-frame clones, some missing. The table lists roughly 110,000 clones, 75% to 95% of them singletons. Sequenced: peripheral blood. All receptors come from a woman aged 30 to 39 with acute or convalescent COVID-19.

The chain carries TRBV27 and TRBJ1-2; D remains unclear. Trimming removed 5 bases at V and 4 bases at J, with 17 bases between. CDR1 is MNHEY and CDR2 is SMNVEV in the germline V gene (reference sequence). The CDR3 covers 15 residues. The CDR3 region has the DNA TGTGCCAGCAGTCCACTTCCAGGAGGAGTCTATGGCTACACCTTC. Its translation is CASSPLPGGVYGYTF.

The chain employs TRBV5-6 and TRBJ2-7, with a possible D match to TRBD1 (7 bases). CDR3 length: 14 amino acids. The germline CDR1 and CDR2 sequences are SGHDT and YYEEEE. The germline V and J ends were trimmed by 4 bases and 3 bases, with 14 bases remaining between them. The CDR3 protein is CASSPSGGIYEQYF. CDR3 in DNA: TGTGCCAGCAGCCCGTCAGGGGGGATCTACGAGCAGTACTTC.

The chain carries TRBV28 and TRBJ2-1; possible D gene TRBD2, 6 bases. CDR3 length: 16 amino acids. CDR1 is MDHEN and CDR2 is SYDVKM in the germline V gene. V was trimmed by 5 bases and J by 0 bases, leaving 14 bases between them. The CDR3 region is CASSLIAGSSYNEQFF. CDR3 nucleotide sequence: TGTGCCAGCAGTCTGATTGCGGGAAGCTCCTACAATGAGCAGTTCTTC.

The count of this clone is one. The genes are TRBV5-1 and TRBJ1-1, with D perhaps TRBD1 (5 bases). The CDR3 is made up of 15 amino acids. V was pared by 4 bases and J by 4 bases, with 17 bases between. From germline, CDR1 is SGHRS and CDR2 YFSETQ. As DNA, the CDR3 is TGCGCCAGCAGCGGGTGGGGGGAAGGTGGCACTGAAGCTTTCTTT. Translated: CASSGWGEGGTEAFF.

The chain is built from TRBV6-2 or TRBV6-3 and TRBJ1-2; D call uncertain. Trimming took 5 bases from V and 3 from J, leaving 10 bases between them. CDR3 length: 13 residues. The V gene's germline CDR1 is MNHEY and CDR2 SVGEGT. The CDR3 reads CASSISGDYGYTF. The CDR3, as DNA: TGTGCCAGCAGTATTTCTGGAGACTATGGCTACACCTTC.

The chain couples TRBV5-1 to TRBJ2-3, with a tentative D call TRBD1 (5 bases). The CDR3 loop spans 15 amino acids. Germline V lookup: CDR1 SGHRS, CDR2 YFSETQ. The V gene lost 0 bases and the J gene lost 5 bases, with 13 bases spanning the gap. The CDR3 region has the DNA TGCGCCAGCAGCTTGGAGGGGCTGGATGTAGATACGCAGTATTTT. Translated: CASSLEGLDVDTQYF.

V is TRBV5-4 and J is TRBJ2-3; 14 bases line up with TRBD2. Germline assignment: CDR1 SGHNT and CDR2 YYREEE (reference sequence). V lost 3 bases and J lost 1; bases outside the gene matches: 4. This CDR3 spans 17 amino acids. In DNA, the CDR3 is TGTGCCAGCAGCTGGACTAGCGGGGGGATGGGCACAGATACGCAGTATTTT. Translating gives CASSWTSGGMGTDTQYF.

J is TRBJ1-1 and V is TRBV27; TRBD1 aligns across 10 bases. V dropped 5 bases and J dropped 3; count of bases not matched to a gene: 3. The CDR3 contains 14 residues. Germline V CDR1 and CDR2: MNHEY, SMNVEV (reference sequence). The CDR3 nucleotides read TGTGCCAGCAGTCAGACAGGGGGCTACACTGAAGCTTTCTTT. Amino acids: CASSQTGGYTEAFF.

The chain couples TRBV12-3 or TRBV12-4 to TRBJ1-1, with D perhaps TRBD1 (6 bases). The V gene lost 5 bases and the J gene lost 5 bases, with 9 bases spanning the gap. The CDR3 has 12 amino acids. The CDR3 loop is CASSNRVTEAFF. The CDR3 DNA sequence: TGTGCCAGCAGTAACAGGGTTACTGAAGCTTTCTTT.

The chain has TRBV11-2 and TRBJ2-7; TRBD1 is a possible D gene (6 bases). Trimming pared 3 bases from V and 6 bases from J, leaving 18 bases between. Per germline, CDR1 SGHAT and CDR2 FQNNGV. CDR3 length equals 15 residues. For the CDR3, the DNA is TGTGCCAGCAGCTTCAACACAGGGTATGCGGGCGAGCAGTACTTC. The encoded protein is CASSFNTGYAGEQYF.

The rearrangement joins TRBV7-8 to TRBJ1-5, with no clear D. There are 14 residues in the CDR3. Trimming cost V 6 bases and J 5 bases, with 14 bases left between them. From germline, CDR1 is SGHVS and CDR2 FQNEAQ. CDR3 nucleotide sequence: TGTGCCAGCAGACCCCGGGGAAGGGATCAGCCCCAGCATTTT. Its protein is CASRPRGRDQPQHF.

The chain links TRBV27 to TRBJ2-3, with TRBD2 identical over 7 bases. The ends lost 6 bases at V and 6 bases at J; junction bases unmatched: 12. The CDR3 contains 15 residues. Germline CDR1 and CDR2: MNHEY and SMNVEV (reference sequence). In DNA, the CDR3 is TGTGCCAGCAGCCCCTTGGGGGGGGTCCCCGATACGCAGTATTTT. This gives the protein CASSPLGGVPDTQYF.

The sample holds one count of this clone. The rearrangement joins TRBV3-1 (or the pseudogene TRBV3-2) to TRBJ1-1, with D unresolved. This CDR3 contains 14 residues. Germline lookup yields CDR1 LGHDT and CDR2 YNNKEL (reference sequence). V gave up 0 bases and J gave up 8 bases, with 13 bases separating them. The CDR3 region is CASSQERSRTEAFF. CDR3 bases: TGTGCCAGCAGCCAAGAGAGGAGTCGAACCGAAGCTTTCTTT.

The chain is built from TRBV15 and TRBJ1-1, with TRBD1 as a possible D gene (6 bases). Germline CDR1 is LNHNV and CDR2 is YYDKDF (reference sequence). CDR3 size: 18 residues. V lost 1 base and J 5 bases, leaving 23 bases between the germline ends. CDR3: CATSRGFFKVGARTEAFF. DNA of the CDR3: TGTGCCACCAGCAGAGGTTTTTTTAAGGTGGGGGCGCGAACTGAAGCTTTCTTT.

This sequence joins TRBV10-1 and TRBJ1-1; D may be TRBD1 (5 bases). V shed 7 bases and J shed 0 bases, with 6 bases lying between them. Per germline, CDR1 WNHNN and CDR2 SYGVQD (reference sequence). The CDR3 loop spans 12 amino acids. The DNA of the CDR3 is TGCGCCAGCAAGGGGATGAACACTGAAGCTTTCTTT. Amino acid sequence: CASKGMNTEAFF.

The CDR3 coding sequence is TGTGCCAGCACCAAGGCAGGAGGGTCGGGCTATGGCTACACCTTC. Translated: CASTKAGGSGYGYTF. The V and J genes are TRBV5-6 and TRBJ1-2; no reliable D call. Germline CDR1 SGHDT, CDR2 YYEEEE. The V gene lost 6 bases and the J gene lost 4 bases, with 19 bases spanning the gap. This CDR3 contains 15 residues.

The CDR3 is CASSLQQLNEKLFF. The CDR3, as DNA: TGTGCCAGCAGCTTACAACAGCTGAATGAAAAACTGTTTTTT. The gene calls are TRBV11-2 and TRBJ1-4; no clear D gene. CDR1 and CDR2 from the germline V gene are SGHAT and FQNNGV. The CDR3 totals 14 residues. Trimming stripped 2 bases from V and 5 bases from J, with 9 bases between.

V usage is TRBV20-1 and J usage is TRBJ2-1; TRBD2 aligns across 8 bases. The CDR3 consists of 11 residues. Germline CDR1 and CDR2: DFQATT and SNEGSKA (reference sequence). The CDR3 region has the DNA TGCGTAGCGGGGTCGGGTAATGAGCAGTTCTTC. Translated, it gives CVAGSGNEQFF.

The rearrangement uses TRBV27 and TRBJ1-1; unclear D gene. The CDR3 sequence is 13 residues long. The germline gives CDR1 MNHEY, CDR2 SMNVEV (reference sequence). The V and J ends lost 6 bases and 3 bases respectively, with 11 bases between them. The CDR3 region is CASRRLWDTEAFF. The CDR3 bases are TGTGCCAGCAGGCGACTGTGGGACACTGAAGCTTTCTTT.

This chain links TRBV9 with TRBJ1-6; unclear D gene. Germline assignment: CDR1 SGDLS and CDR2 YYNGEE. This CDR3 comprises 13 residues. The V gene lost 2 bases and the J gene lost 8 bases, with 8 bases spanning the gap. The CDR3 region is CASSVMPDSPLHF. In nucleotides, the CDR3 is TGTGCCAGCAGCGTGATGCCGGATTCACCCCTCCACTTT.

The chain employs TRBV27 and TRBJ2-5; 11 nucleotides align to TRBD2. The ends lost 8 bases at V and 5 bases at J; junction bases unmatched: 7. The CDR3 is made up of 14 amino acids. The V gene's germline CDR1 is MNHEY and CDR2 SMNVEV (reference sequence). In nucleotides, the CDR3 is TGTGCCAGCGGGTTTAGCGGGAGGGATGAGACCCAGTACTTC. It translates to CASGFSGRDETQYF.

The chain carries TRBV6-2 or TRBV6-3 and TRBJ1-2; D is unclear. Germline CDR1 MNHEY, CDR2 SVGEGT. The length of the CDR3 is 13 residues. V shed 6 bases and J shed 8 bases, with 16 bases lying between them. CDR3 coding DNA: TGTGCCAGCAGCATCTCAAAGTCGGGGGGCTACACCTTC. It codes for CASSISKSGGYTF.

This chain links TRBV28 with TRBJ1-1, with 9 bases lining up with TRBD1. The CDR3 is made up of 17 amino acids. The germline V gene encodes CDR1 MDHEN and CDR2 SYDVKM. V lost 4 bases to trimming and J lost 1 base; unmatched junction nucleotides: 10. CDR3: CASSSPGQGPSNTEAFF. DNA for the CDR3: TGTGCCAGCAGTTCACCGGGACAGGGCCCGTCGAACACTGAAGCTTTCTTT. The full variable domain, rest sourced from reference TRBV28 and TRBJ1-1, is DVKVTQSSRYLVKRTGEKVFLECVQDMDHENMFWYRQDPGLGLRLIYFSYDVKMKEKGDIPEGYSVSREKKERFSLILESASTNQTSMYLCASSSPGQGPSNTEAFFGQGTRLTVV.

The J gene is TRBJ2-7, the V gene TRBV9; perhaps TRBD2 as D (6 bases). This CDR3 is 14 amino acids long. CDR1 and CDR2 (germline): SGDLS, YYNGEE. V lost 0 bases and J 3 bases, leaving 10 bases between the germline ends. CDR3 sequence (DNA): TGTGCCAGCAGCGTAGGACTGGGACTCTACGAGCAGTACTTC. Amino acid sequence: CASSVGLGLYEQYF.

This clone is a singleton in its sample. Here the CDR3 DNA reads TGTGCCAGCAGCTTAACTCAGGGCGGCCTGAACACTGAAGCTTTCTTT. Its protein product is CASSLTQGGLNTEAFF. The chain is built from TRBV5-5 and TRBJ1-1, with D perhaps matching TRBD1 (5 bases). V dropped 2 bases and J dropped 0 bases, with 14 bases sitting between them. This CDR3 comprises 16 residues. Germline loops: CDR1 SGHKS, CDR2 YYEKEE (reference sequence).

This chain uses TRBV11-2 with TRBJ1-2, with D perhaps TRBD1 (6 bases). CDR1 is SGHAT, CDR2 FQNNGV, per germline. The CDR3 is 12 residues long. V was pared by 5 bases and J by 7 bases, with 11 bases between. The CDR3 reads CASSTGWRGYTF. The CDR3 DNA reads as TGTGCCAGCAGCACAGGGTGGCGTGGCTACACCTTC.

This chain links TRBV5-1 with TRBJ2-3; 8 nucleotides align to TRBD2. The V gene end was trimmed by 3 bases and the J gene end by 3 bases; junction bases not matched to a gene: 9. Germline V lookup: CDR1 SGHRS, CDR2 YFSETQ. The CDR3 consists of 16 residues. CDR3 nucleotides: TGCGCCAGCAGCTCCGAAGCGGGAGAGGGTACAGATACGCAGTATTTT. Translating gives CASSSEAGEGTDTQYF. Full variable domain (missing parts from reference TRBV5-1 and TRBJ2-3): KAGVTQTPRYLIKTRGQQVTLSCSPISGHRSVSWYQQTPGQGLQFLFEYFSETQRNKGNFPGRFSGRQFSNSRSEMNVSTLELGDSALYLCASSSEAGEGTDTQYFGPGTRLTVL.

This sequence joins TRBV5-1 and TRBJ2-1; 7 nucleotides align to TRBD2. V lost 1 base and J lost 0; bases outside the gene matches: 1. Germline CDR1 is SGHRS and CDR2 is YFSETQ. CDR3 size: 15 residues. CDR3 sequence (DNA): TGCGCCAGCAGCTTGTGGGGGGGCTCCTACAATGAGCAGTTCTTC. Translating gives CASSLWGGSYNEQFF.